The 14 T cell receptor beta chains below all came from one sample that was sequenced in a study of T cells in Graves' hyperthyroidism and ophthalmopathy. The investigators amplified TCR beta CDR3 regions from RNA transcripts. Initially, a first-round RT-PCR of the TCR CDR3 employed the HTBI primer set. A single record per CDR3 protein comes from TCRdb applying MiXCR to the multiplex PCR reads. The data hold 600,000 to 900,000 distinct CDR3 sequences, with 16% observed a single time. Sequencing was done on a sample of blood. The receptor set was obtained from a young man with Graves' hyperthyroidism.

V and J are TRBV30 and TRBJ1-2; 7 bases line up with TRBD1. The CDR3 is 15 amino acids. Unmatched junction bases numbered 12, after V lost 4 bases and J lost 4 bases. Germline lookup yields CDR1 GTSNPN and CDR2 SVGIG (reference sequence). In DNA, the CDR3 is TGTGCCTGGAATTGGACAGGAACCTCTGGCTATGGCTACACCTTC. It is translated as CAWNWTGTSGYGYTF.

This clonotype came up a few times. This chain links TRBV27 with TRBJ2-1, with 10 bases identical to TRBD2. CDR1 is MNHEY and CDR2 is SMNVEV in the germline V gene (reference sequence). V shed 1 base and J 8 bases; nucleotides not matched to a gene: 5. CDR3 length: 15 amino acids. In DNA form, the CDR3 reads TGTGCCAGCAGTTTATTGGCCCTAGCGGGAGATGAGCAGTTCTTC. This sequence encodes CASSLLALAGDEQFF.

V and J are TRBV7-2 and TRBJ2-1; the D is unclear. Trimming cost V 1 base and J 5 bases, with 12 bases left between them. CDR3 length: 15 amino acids. Per germline, CDR1 SGHTA and CDR2 FQGNSA. The CDR3 region is CASSLDLGWDNEQFF. DNA for the CDR3: TGTGCCAGCAGCTTAGATTTAGGTTGGGACAATGAGCAGTTCTTC.

This clonotype was detected a few times. This chain connects TRBV27 to TRBJ2-7, with 12 bases matching TRBD2. This CDR3 region has 15 residues. Germline CDR1 and CDR2: MNHEY and SMNVEV (reference sequence). J lost 5 bases, V lost 6 bases, and 8 bases had no gene match. CDR3 sequence: CASSHGTSGFNEQYF. The DNA for the CDR3 is TGTGCCAGCAGCCACGGGACTAGCGGGTTCAACGAGCAGTACTTC.

This clonotype was seen repeatedly, ten times or more. The CDR3, as DNA: TGTGCCAGCAGTTTTACAGGGGCGATTTACAATGAGCAGTTCTTC. It translates to CASSFTGAIYNEQFF. The genes are TRBV27 and TRBJ2-1, with TRBD1 matching 7 bases. The V and J ends lost 3 bases and 4 bases, in that order; junction bases with no gene match: 6. The CDR3 has 15 amino acids. Germline V CDR1 and CDR2: MNHEY, SMNVEV (reference sequence).

The rearrangement links TRBV24-1 to TRBJ2-1; 13 nucleotides align to TRBD2. CDR1 is KGHDR, CDR2 SFDVKD, per germline. The J segment lost 7 bases and the V segment lost 4 bases, leaving 12 bases of the junction unmatched. This CDR3 has 18 amino acids. CDR3 region: CATSDFRTSGGPRNEQFF. The CDR3 nucleotides are TGTGCCACCAGTGACTTTCGGACTAGCGGGGGACCTAGGAATGAGCAGTTCTTC.

This clonotype has a single count. V is TRBV20-1 and J is TRBJ1-1; D gene ambiguous. The CDR3 totals 12 residues. The V end lost 5 bases, the J end lost 6 bases, and 13 bases lay between the germline ends. Germline loops: CDR1 DFQATT, CDR2 SNEGSKA (reference sequence). CDR3 protein: CSAPSAAAEAFF. Written as DNA, the CDR3 is TGCAGTGCTCCATCAGCGGCAGCTGAAGCTTTCTTT.

V and J are TRBV18 and TRBJ2-1; D is unclear. There are 14 residues in the CDR3. Germline CDR1 reads KGHSH; CDR2 reads LQKENI. V was shortened by 2 bases and J by 6 bases, with 11 bases between the two germline ends. CDR3 bases: TGTGCCAGCTCACCAAGGGCTCCCGGCAATGAGCAGTTCTTC. Translating it yields CASSPRAPGNEQFF.

V and J are TRBV4-3 and TRBJ2-7; D is possibly TRBD1 (6 bases). V lost 0 bases and J 0 bases, leaving 12 bases between the germline ends. The germline CDR1 and CDR2 sequences are LGHNA and YSLEER. The CDR3 extends over 16 amino acids. The CDR3 reads CASSQESQDSSYEQYF. The CDR3 nucleotides read TGCGCCAGCAGCCAAGAGTCTCAGGACAGCTCCTACGAGCAGTACTTC.

In this sample, this clonotype turned up many times. The chain recombines TRBV5-1 with TRBJ2-1; the D gene is possibly TRBD1 (6 bases). CDR1 SGHRS and CDR2 YFSETQ come from the germline V gene. The CDR3 extends over 13 amino acids. The ends were cut back, 4 bases at V and 5 bases at J, with 10 bases in the middle. DNA for the CDR3: TGCGCCAGCAGCGAAGGACAGAACAATGAGCAGTTCTTC. Translation gives CASSEGQNNEQFF.

In its sample, this clonotype was seen many times. The V call is TRBV7-9, the J call TRBJ2-1, with 10 bases aligning to TRBD1. In germline, CDR1 is SEHNR, CDR2 FQNEAQ (reference sequence). V was pared by 5 bases and J by 7 bases, with 8 bases of the junction left unmatched. This CDR3 region has 15 residues. The CDR3 spells CASSGPGQGFNEQFF. CDR3 coding DNA: TGTGCCAGCAGCGGACCGGGACAGGGGTTTAATGAGCAGTTCTTC.

This clonotype was found many times. This chain connects TRBV20-1 to TRBJ2-7; D might be TRBD1 (7 bases). Germline CDR1 reads DFQATT; CDR2 reads SNEGSKA (reference sequence). CDR3 length: 13 amino acids. Trimming took off 5 bases at V and 4 bases at J, with 15 bases between the two ends. The CDR3 DNA follows: TGCAGTGCTGCATGGGACAGCGGGTACGAGCAGTACTTC. Its translation is CSAAWDSGYEQYF.

This chain uses TRBV20-1 with TRBJ2-3; 8 bases fit TRBD2. The trim removed 4 bases at V and 0 bases at J, leaving 6 bases unmatched. Germline values: CDR1 DFQATT, CDR2 SNEGSKA (reference sequence). This CDR3 region has 15 residues. CDR3 in amino acids: CSAKPTSASTDTQYF. The CDR3 DNA reads TGCAGTGCTAAACCGACTAGCGCGAGCACAGATACGCAGTATTTT.

This clonotype has more than one count but fewer than ten. The rearrangement joins TRBV28 to TRBJ2-4, with 10 bases lining up with TRBD2. Per germline, CDR1 MDHEN and CDR2 SYDVKM. The CDR3 is made up of 17 amino acids. V lost 7 bases to trimming and J lost 0 bases; unmatched junction nucleotides: 9. CDR3 sequence (DNA): TGTGCCAGCACTCTCCCGGGACTAGCGATAGCCAAAAACATTCAGTACTTC. Translated: CASTLPGLAIAKNIQYF.